The present entry profiles one TCR beta chain with its context. Under the authors' procedure: Estimation of nucleated cell counts relied on the amplification of reference gene primers. Here immunoSEQ multiplex PCR was the method, and the copy in TCRdb shows in-frame clones only, minus some. V and J calls and clone size are given by that table; D and trimming were obtained from the DNA. The repertoire holds 130,000 or so clones, with 80% to 85% as singletons. The sample comes from a study of blood T cell repertoires in COVID-19. Study details: Samples came from the United States, Italy and Spain, spanning acute and convalescent COVID-19.

Cohort 3 recovery required two negative PCRs, clearance, or symptom resolution. This TCR derives from a man in his thirties or forties who had recovered from COVID-19. The sequencing sample was made of PBMCs or T cells enriched from blood (not recorded which).

CDR3 amino acids: CASSDVGQGDTQYF. As DNA, the CDR3 is TGCGCCAGCAGTGATGTGGGGCAGGGAGATACGCAGTATTTT. The chain links TRBV10-1 to TRBJ2-3, with D possibly TRBD1 on 5 matching bases. The CDR3 consists of 14 residues. The ends were cut back, 3 bases at V and 5 bases at J, with 12 bases in the middle. Per the germline V gene, CDR1 is WNHNN and CDR2 is SYGVQD (reference sequence).